This T cell receptor beta chain comes out of a study of breast tumors, draining lymph nodes, adjacent tissues. Study observations and caveats: That most tumor T cells come from lymph nodes remained unproven. The data were judged consistent with most tumor T cells coming from lymph node and expanding in tumor. Compared with basal-like, luminal-like tumors shared significantly more repertoire with nontumor tissue. Tumor repertoires ranked between lymph nodes and nontumor tissue in diversity, with V and J gene preferences.

This clonotype was seen many times. As yet, its antigen is unknown. Trimming cost V 5 bases and J 8 bases; bases outside gene matches: 6. Per the germline V gene, CDR1 is SGHTA and CDR2 is FQGNSA. This CDR3 has 13 residues. The lymph nodes were axillary draining lymph nodes from breast cancer patients. TCRdb redid the calling of the multiplex PCR reads with MiXCR, one entry per CDR3 protein. The table lists fewer than 300,000 distinct CDR3 sequences, about a third of them singletons. The rearrangement joins TRBV7-2 to TRBJ2-1, with 7 nucleotides matching TRBD1. Source material: axillary lymph node tissue. The TCR was taken from a female donor with breast cancer. Some clones in this sample may be carry-over from other donors' samples. CDR3 region: CASSQTGIYEQFF. The CDR3 region has the DNA TGTGCCAGCAGCCAGACAGGGATTTATGAGCAGTTCTTC.